This T cell receptor (beta chain) was sequenced during a study of identical twins. General study results and limits: The more abundant beta clonotypes in cord blood had fewer insertions, and memory repertoires did not show this. Researchers reported excess low generation probability among twin-shared out-of-frame alpha sequences.

J lost 2 bases, V lost 6 bases, and 11 bases had no gene match. CDR3 length: 17 residues. TCRdb reanalysed the 5' RACE reads using MiXCR and keeps one entry per CDR3 protein. The sample comprises 1.5 million to 2 million distinct CDR3 sequences, 32% of which are singletons, and about 0.27% rests with the top ten. About this clonotype itself: Its antigen is as yet unknown.

The origin of this receptor is a newborn girl in good health. The sequencing input was cord blood. The chain uses TRBV12-3 or TRBV12-4 and TRBJ1-5; 9 bases align to TRBD1. CDR3 in DNA: TGTGCCAGCAGCCGCCGGACAGGGGTTCAAGGCAATCAGCCCCAGCATTTT. Amino acids: CASSRRTGVQGNQPQHF.